Below, 5 T cell receptor beta chains from the same sample are listed, as sequenced in a study of OX40 agonist ivuxolimab in advanced cancers. The method was immunoSEQ multiplex PCR; TCRdb's version includes in-frame clones alone and lacks a portion of them. In the table there are 75,000 to 90,000 clones, approximately 87% of which are singletons. Sequencing used CD4+ or CD8+ T cells sorted from blood, obtained in a trial of the OX40 agonist ivuxolimab. The receptors shown here come from an adult with an advanced solid tumor such as melanoma, head and neck, liver or kidney cancer.

The rearrangement uses TRBV18 and TRBJ2-5; 8 nucleotides line up with TRBD1. V dropped 2 bases and J dropped 1; count of bases not matched to a gene: 6. Germline values: CDR1 KGHSH, CDR2 LQKENI. This CDR3 region has 16 residues. In DNA, the CDR3 is TGTGCCAGCTCACCAACAGGGGGAACGTCCCAAGAGACCCAGTACTTC. It specifies CASSPTGGTSQETQYF.

The chain links TRBV28 to TRBJ2-6; 7 nucleotides line up with TRBD1. CDR1 is MDHEN, CDR2 SYDVKM, per germline. With 9 bases clipped from V and 1 base from J, the junction kept 12 bases outside the gene matches. The CDR3 has 17 amino acids. For the CDR3, the DNA is TGTGCCAGTAGCTTTGACAGGGACCGTTCTGGGGCCAACGTCCTGACTTTC. Translating it yields CASSFDRDRSGANVLTF.

This chain joins TRBV20-1 and TRBJ2-1; 12 nucleotides agree with TRBD2. Germline V lookup: CDR1 DFQATT, CDR2 SNEGSKA (reference sequence). After removal of 7 bases from V and 8 bases from J, the junction contained 0 bases not matched to a gene. The CDR3 runs to 11 residues. CDR3 DNA: TGCAGTGGACTAGCGGGGGATGAGCAGTTCTTC. Amino acid sequence: CSGLAGDEQFF.

This rearrangement joins TRBV12-5 to TRBJ2-5, with a possible D match to TRBD1 (6 bases). CDR3 size: 15 residues. CDR1 LGHNT and CDR2 FRNRAP come from the germline V gene. V dropped 6 bases and J dropped 1 base, with 15 bases sitting between them. The CDR3, as DNA: TGTGCTAGTGGAACATACCGGGACACCCAAGAGACCCAGTACTTC. It yields the protein CASGTYRDTQETQYF.

The chain uses TRBV6-5 and TRBJ2-7; 10 bases are a match to TRBD2. The CDR3 has 14 residues. Per the germline V gene, CDR1 is MNHEY and CDR2 is SVGAGI. The J segment lost 4 bases and the V segment lost 2 bases, leaving 2 bases of the junction unmatched. CDR3 protein: CASSYSGGVYEQYF. The CDR3 DNA is TGTGCCAGCAGTTACAGCGGGGGGGTTTACGAGCAGTACTTC.